This note documents a single T cell receptor (beta chain) sequence. Antigen specificity is unknown. In each case, RNA was isolated and then reverse transcribed into cDNA as the sequencing template. Measured with immunoSEQ multiplex PCR; TCRdb has only the in-frame clones, and not every one. This sample has fewer than 250,000 clones, with approximately 60% found just once. The data were obtained in a study of CD8+ T cells in alopecia areata. Whole-study context: People stayed on tofacitinib for 6 to 18 months, then stopped the drug for 6 months.

Treatment reported: oral pan-JAK inhibitor, 5-10 mg twice daily. Trimming took off 6 bases at V and 1 base at J, with 16 bases between the two ends. This CDR3 is built from 16 residues. Study-level results: Clonality in the scalp and expanded CD8+ clones ranked among the top 100 were significantly decreased by tofacitinib. Many expanded lesional clones persisted in scalp and blood during tofacitinib treatment. With just one nonresponder, it is still uncertain whether baseline CD8+ expansion relates to response.

This receptor was taken from a human donor with alopecia areata. Sequenced here: CD4+ T cells sorted from blood, sampled at week 4, from a patient treated with tofacitinib. The chain carries TRBV23-1 and TRBJ2-1; D unclear. TRBV23-1 is recorded as an ORF, its role being uncertain. This CDR3 is CASSQNKDPSYNEQFF. The CDR3, as DNA: TGCGCCAGCAGCCAGAACAAGGACCCTTCCTACAATGAGCAGTTCTTC.